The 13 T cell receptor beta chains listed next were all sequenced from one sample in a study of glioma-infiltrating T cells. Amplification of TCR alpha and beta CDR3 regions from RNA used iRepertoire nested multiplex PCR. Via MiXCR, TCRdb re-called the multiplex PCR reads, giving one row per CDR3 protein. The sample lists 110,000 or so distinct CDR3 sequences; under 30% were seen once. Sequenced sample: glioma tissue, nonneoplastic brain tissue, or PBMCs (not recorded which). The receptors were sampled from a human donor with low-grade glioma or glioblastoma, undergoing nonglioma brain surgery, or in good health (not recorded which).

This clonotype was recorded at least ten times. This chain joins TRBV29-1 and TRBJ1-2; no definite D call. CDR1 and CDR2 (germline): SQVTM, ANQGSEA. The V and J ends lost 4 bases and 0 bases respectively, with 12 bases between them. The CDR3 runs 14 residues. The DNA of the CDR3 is TGCAGCGTTGTGGAGAACCTAGCTAACTATGGCTACACCTTC. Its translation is CSVVENLANYGYTF. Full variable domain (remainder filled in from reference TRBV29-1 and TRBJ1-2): SAVISQKPSRDICQRGTSLTIQCQVDSQVTMMFWYRQQPGQSLTLIATANQGSEATYESGFVIDKFPISRPNLTFSTLTVSNMSPEDSSIYLCSVVENLANYGYTFGSGTRLTVV.

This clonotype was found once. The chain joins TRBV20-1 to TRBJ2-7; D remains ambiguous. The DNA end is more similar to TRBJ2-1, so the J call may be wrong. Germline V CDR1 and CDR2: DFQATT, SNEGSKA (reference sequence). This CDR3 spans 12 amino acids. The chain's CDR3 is CWAKTRVDEQFF. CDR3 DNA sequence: TGCTGGGCTAAGACTCGAGTCGATGAGCAGTTCTTC.

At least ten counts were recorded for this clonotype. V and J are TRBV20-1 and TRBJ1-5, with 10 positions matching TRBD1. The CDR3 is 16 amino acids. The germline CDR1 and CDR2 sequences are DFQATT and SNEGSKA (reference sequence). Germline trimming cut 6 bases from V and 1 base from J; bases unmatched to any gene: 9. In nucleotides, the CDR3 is TGCAGTGCCACTAAGACAGGGGGCCGGAGCAATCAGCCCCAGCATTTT. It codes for CSATKTGGRSNQPQHF.

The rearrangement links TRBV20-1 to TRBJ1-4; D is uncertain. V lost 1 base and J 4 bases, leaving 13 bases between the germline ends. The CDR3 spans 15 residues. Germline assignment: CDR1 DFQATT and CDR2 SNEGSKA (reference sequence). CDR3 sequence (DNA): TGCAGTGCTAGAGTTTCGGGCTCTCGTAATGAAAAACTGTTTTTT. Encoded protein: CSARVSGSRNEKLFF.

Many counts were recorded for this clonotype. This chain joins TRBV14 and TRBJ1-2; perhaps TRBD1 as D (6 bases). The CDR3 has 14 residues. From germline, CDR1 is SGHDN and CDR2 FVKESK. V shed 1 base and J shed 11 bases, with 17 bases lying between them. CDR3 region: CASSQVTSGVSYTF. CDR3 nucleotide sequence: TGTGCCAGCAGCCAAGTTACGTCAGGGGTTAGTTACACCTTC.

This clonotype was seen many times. CDR3 sequence reads: CASSVSITTNYGYTF. DNA of the CDR3: TGTGCCAGCAGCGTATCAATAACTACTAACTATGGCTACACCTTC. The chain employs TRBV9 and TRBJ1-2, with D unresolved. Trimming removed 1 base from V and 0 bases from J, with 10 bases in between. Germline CDR1 is SGDLS and CDR2 is YYNGEE. The CDR3 covers 15 residues.

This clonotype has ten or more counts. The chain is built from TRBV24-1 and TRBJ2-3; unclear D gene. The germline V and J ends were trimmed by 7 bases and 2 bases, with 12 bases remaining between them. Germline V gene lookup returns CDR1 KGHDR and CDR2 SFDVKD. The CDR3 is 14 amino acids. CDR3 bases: TGTGCCACCAGGCCACGAGGCTCCACAGATACGCAGTATTTT. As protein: CATRPRGSTDTQYF.

The CDR3 here is CAGTPAGGPNEQFF. The CDR3 region has the DNA TGTGCCGGCACCCCGGCGGGGGGCCCCAATGAGCAGTTCTTC. This sequence joins TRBV6-1 and TRBJ2-1; TRBD2 matches 8 bases. This CDR3 region has 14 residues. Germline V gene sequence: CDR1 MNHNS, CDR2 SASEGT. V shed 11 bases and J 6 bases; nucleotides not matched to a gene: 12.

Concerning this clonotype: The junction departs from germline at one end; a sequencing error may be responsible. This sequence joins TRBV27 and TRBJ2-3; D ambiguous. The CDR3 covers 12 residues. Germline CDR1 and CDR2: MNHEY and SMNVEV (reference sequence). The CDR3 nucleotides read TGTGCCACACGTCGGAGTGTAGATACGCAGTACTTT. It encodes CATRRSVDTQYF.

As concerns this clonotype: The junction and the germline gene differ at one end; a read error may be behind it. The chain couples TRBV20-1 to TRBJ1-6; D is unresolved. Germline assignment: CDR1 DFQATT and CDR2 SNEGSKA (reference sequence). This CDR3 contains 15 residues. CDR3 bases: TGCAGTACTAGAGATTCGGGGTCGGCTAATTCACACCTCCACTTT. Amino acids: CSTRDSGSANSHLHF.

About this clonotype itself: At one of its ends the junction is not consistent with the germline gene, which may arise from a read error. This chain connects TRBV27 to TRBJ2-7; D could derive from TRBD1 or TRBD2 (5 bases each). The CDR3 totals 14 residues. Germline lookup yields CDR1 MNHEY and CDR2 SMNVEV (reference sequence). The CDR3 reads CTSGLAGSTYEQYF. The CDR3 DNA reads TGTACCAGCGGTTTGGCAGGGTCAACCTACGAGCAGTACTTC.

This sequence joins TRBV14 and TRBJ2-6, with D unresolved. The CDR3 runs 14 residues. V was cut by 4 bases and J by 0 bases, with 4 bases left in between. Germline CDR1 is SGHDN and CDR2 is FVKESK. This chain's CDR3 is CASSRASGANVLTF. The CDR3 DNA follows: TGTGCCAGCAGCCGAGCCTCTGGGGCCAACGTCCTGACTTTC.

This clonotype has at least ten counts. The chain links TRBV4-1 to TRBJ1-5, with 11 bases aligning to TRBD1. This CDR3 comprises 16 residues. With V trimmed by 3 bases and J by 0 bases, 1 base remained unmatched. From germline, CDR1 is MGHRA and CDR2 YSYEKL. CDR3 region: CASSQGQGDSNQPQHF. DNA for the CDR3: TGCGCCAGCAGCCAGGGACAGGGGGATAGCAATCAGCCCCAGCATTTT.